This entry concerns a single T cell receptor beta chain. Authors' analysis steps: Amplification from reference gene primers served as the basis for estimated nucleated cell counts. TCRdb's copy holds only in-frame clones and misses some; the assay was immunoSEQ multiplex PCR. From that table come the V and J calls and clone size; the DNA was used to work out D and trimming. This sample has about 230,000 clones, with roughly nine tenths found just once. This study enrolled people aged roughly 18 to 100 from about two dozen US geographic areas. The source of the sample is a study of blood T cell repertoires in COVID-19. Deletions cut 4 bases from V and 6 bases from J, with 18 bases between. The CDR3 has 16 residues. Germline values: CDR1 SGHAT, CDR2 FQNNGV.

The genes are TRBV11-2 and TRBJ2-2; D gene ambiguous. The sequence came from a woman aged 50 to 65 in a cohort exposed to, infected with or recovered from COVID-19 (not recorded which). The specimen was PBMCs or T cells enriched from blood (not recorded which). The CDR3 reads CASSSRIRVDAGELFF. CDR3 bases: TGTGCCAGCAGCTCGAGGATTCGGGTTGACGCCGGGGAGCTGTTTTTT.